This TCR beta chain was recovered during a study of shared clonotypes between healthy human individuals. Genomic DNA for unsorted samples was obtained from 97 million or so PBMCs. J gave up 6 bases and V 5 bases, and 10 bases lay outside the gene matches. CDR3 size: 14 residues. Germline V gives CDR1 GTSNPN, CDR2 SVGIG (reference sequence). Note on this clone: Its antigen remains unidentified.

Broader study findings: Among donors, clonotype sharing was expected to be affected by sequencing depth.

Assay execution proceeded at the deep level. Every subset had its genomic DNA shared out evenly among several immunoSEQ plates. This table comes from immunoSEQ multiplex PCR, and its TCRdb copy is limited to in-frame clones, with some not included. The profile shows hundreds of thousands of clones, roughly four fifths of them singletons. This chain links TRBV30 with TRBJ2-7, with 10 bases lining up with TRBD1. Sequenced sample: PBMCs. The sequence came from a middle-aged woman in good health. Some clones in this sample may be carry-over from other donors' samples. The CDR3 sequence is CAWSPGTGATEQYF. Here the CDR3 DNA reads TGTGCCTGGTCCCCCGGGACAGGGGCCACCGAGCAGTACTTC.